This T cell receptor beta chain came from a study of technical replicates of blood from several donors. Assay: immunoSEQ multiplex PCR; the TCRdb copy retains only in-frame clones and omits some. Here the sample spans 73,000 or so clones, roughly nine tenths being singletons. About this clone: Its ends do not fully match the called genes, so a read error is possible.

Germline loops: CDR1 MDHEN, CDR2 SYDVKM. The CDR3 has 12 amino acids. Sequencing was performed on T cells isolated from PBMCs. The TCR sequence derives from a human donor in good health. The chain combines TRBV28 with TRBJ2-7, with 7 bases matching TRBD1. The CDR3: CASSYRGYGQYF. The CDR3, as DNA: TGTGCCAGCAGTTACAGGGGTTACGGGCAGTACTTC.